Sequencing of this T cell receptor beta chain was carried out in a study of metastatic and nonmetastatic thyroid tumors. Background on the study: The study looked at repertoires side by side in blood and in tumor or nodule tissue from malignant and benign thyroid patients.

The authors' processing: The study built a papillary thyroid cancer distant-metastasis classifier from CDR3 differences across clinicopathological groups. TCRdb re-called the PCR reads through MiXCR. The V and J calls and clone size come from TCRdb's table, not from the authors' own analysis. The table lists approximately 15,000 clones, about 20% of them singletons. Per germline, CDR1 ENHRY and CDR2 SYGVKD. J lost 6 bases, V lost 3 bases, and 13 bases had no gene match. This CDR3 contains 16 residues. Treatment of any kind had been given to no patient before thyroid surgery. Relative to its sample, this clone is medium-sized. Its target is not known. General study points: Benign nodules reportedly had significantly lower TCR beta diversity than malignant thyroid tumors in blood and tumor.

This chain links TRBV10-3 with TRBJ2-7, with 8 nucleotides matching TRBD2. This sequence originates from a female donor with papillary thyroid cancer or a benign thyroid nodule (not recorded which). Some clones in this sample may be carry-over from other donors' samples. Sequencing used blood. The CDR3 DNA reads as TGTGCCATCAGTGATTGGGGAGCGGGAGTTTCCAGCGAGCAGTACTTC. Translated: CAISDWGAGVSSEQYF.